This TCR beta chain derives from a study of T cell changes during pregnancy in multiple sclerosis. Trimming removed 1 base at V and 0 bases at J, with 7 bases between. The CDR3 length is 15 residues. Germline V gene sequence: CDR1 MNHEY, CDR2 SVGAGI. Clones were sequenced by immunoSEQ multiplex PCR, and TCRdb holds only the in-frame ones, with some missing. The table lists fewer than 35,000 clones, approximately 90% of them singletons, with 3.5% to 4.5% in the top ten. This receptor was identified in a female donor with multiple sclerosis, enrolled in a pregnancy study. The sequences come from CD8+ T cells from peripheral blood mononuclear cells, collected in the second trimester of pregnancy. The chain couples TRBV6-5 to TRBJ2-1; D possibly corresponds to TRBD2 (5 bases). CDR3 in amino acids: CASSYYRDSYNEQFF. For the CDR3, the DNA is TGTGCCAGCAGTTACTACCGGGACTCCTACAATGAGCAGTTCTTC.